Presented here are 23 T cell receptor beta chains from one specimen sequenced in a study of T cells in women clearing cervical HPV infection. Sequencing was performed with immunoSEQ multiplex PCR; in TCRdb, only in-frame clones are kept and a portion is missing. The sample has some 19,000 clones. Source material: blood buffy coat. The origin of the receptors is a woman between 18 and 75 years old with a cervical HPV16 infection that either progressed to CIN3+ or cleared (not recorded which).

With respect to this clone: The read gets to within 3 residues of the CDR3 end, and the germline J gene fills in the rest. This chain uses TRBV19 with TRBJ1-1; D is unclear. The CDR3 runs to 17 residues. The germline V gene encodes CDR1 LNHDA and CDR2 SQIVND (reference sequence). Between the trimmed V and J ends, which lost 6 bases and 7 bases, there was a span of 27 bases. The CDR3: CASRPTGSQGRIGEAFF. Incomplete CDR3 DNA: TGTGCCAGTAGACCCACGGGGTCTCAAGGGAGGATTGGTGAA.

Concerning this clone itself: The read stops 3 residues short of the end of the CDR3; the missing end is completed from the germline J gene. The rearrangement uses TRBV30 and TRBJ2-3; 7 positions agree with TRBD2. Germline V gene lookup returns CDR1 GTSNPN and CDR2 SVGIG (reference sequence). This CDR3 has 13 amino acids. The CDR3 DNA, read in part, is TGTGCCTGGAAAGCGGGGATCCAAGAGACG. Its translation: CAWKAGIQET. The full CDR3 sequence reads CAWKAGIQETQYF.

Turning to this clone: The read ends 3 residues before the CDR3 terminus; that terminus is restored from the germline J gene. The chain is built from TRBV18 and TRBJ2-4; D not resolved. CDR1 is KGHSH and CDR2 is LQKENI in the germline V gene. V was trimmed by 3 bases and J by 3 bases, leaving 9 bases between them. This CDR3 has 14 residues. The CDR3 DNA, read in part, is TGTGCCAGCTCACCCCAACAAGGCAAAAACATT. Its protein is CASSPQQGKNI. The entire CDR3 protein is CASSPQQGKNIQYF.

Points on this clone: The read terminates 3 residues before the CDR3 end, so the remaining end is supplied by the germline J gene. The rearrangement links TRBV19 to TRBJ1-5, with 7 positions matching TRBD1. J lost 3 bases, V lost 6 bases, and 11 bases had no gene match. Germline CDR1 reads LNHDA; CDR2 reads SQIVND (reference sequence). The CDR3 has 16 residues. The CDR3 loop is CASRPRQGIINQPQHF. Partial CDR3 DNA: TGTGCCAGTAGGCCAAGACAGGGTATCATCAATCAGCCC.

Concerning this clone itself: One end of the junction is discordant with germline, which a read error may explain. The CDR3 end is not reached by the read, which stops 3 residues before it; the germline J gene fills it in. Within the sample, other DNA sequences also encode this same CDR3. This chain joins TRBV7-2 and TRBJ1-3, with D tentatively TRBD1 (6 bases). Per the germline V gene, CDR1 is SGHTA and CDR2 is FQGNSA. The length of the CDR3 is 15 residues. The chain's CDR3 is CASSRGQPSGNTIYF. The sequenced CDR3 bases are TGTGCCAGCAGCCGAGGACAGCCCTCTGGAAACACG.

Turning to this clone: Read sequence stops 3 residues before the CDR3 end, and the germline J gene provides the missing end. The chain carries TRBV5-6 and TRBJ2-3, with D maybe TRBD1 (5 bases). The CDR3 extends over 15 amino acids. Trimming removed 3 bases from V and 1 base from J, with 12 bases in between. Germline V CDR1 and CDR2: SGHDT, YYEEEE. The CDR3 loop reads CASSSPDSRTDTQYF. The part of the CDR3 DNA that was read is TGTGCCAGCAGCTCACCCGACAGTCGCACAGATACG.

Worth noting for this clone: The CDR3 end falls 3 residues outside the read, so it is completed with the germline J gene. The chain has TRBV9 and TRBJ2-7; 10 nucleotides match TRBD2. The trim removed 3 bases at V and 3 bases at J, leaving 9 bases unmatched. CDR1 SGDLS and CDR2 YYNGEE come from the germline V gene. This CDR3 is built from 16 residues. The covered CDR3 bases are TGTGCCAGCAGCGGAGAGGAAGCGGGGGGGAACTACGAG. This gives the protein CASSGEEAGGNYE. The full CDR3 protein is CASSGEEAGGNYEQYF.

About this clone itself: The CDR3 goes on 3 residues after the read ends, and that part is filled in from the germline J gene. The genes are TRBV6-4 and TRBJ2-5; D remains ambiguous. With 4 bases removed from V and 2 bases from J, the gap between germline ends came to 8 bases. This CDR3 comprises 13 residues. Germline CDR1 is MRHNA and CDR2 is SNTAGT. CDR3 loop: CASSVELQETQYF. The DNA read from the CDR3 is TGTGCCAGCAGTGTAGAATTACAAGAGACC.

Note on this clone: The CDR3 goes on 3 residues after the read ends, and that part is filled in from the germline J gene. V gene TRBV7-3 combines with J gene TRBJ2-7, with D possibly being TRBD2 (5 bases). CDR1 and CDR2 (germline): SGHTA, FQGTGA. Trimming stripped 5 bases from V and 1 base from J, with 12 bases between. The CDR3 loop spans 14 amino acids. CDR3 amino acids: CASSPRTGSYEQYF. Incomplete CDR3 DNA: TGTGCCAGCAGCCCACGGACTGGTTCCTACGAG. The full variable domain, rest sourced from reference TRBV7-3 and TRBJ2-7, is GAGVSQTPSNKVTEKGKYVELRCDPISGHTALYWYRQSLGQGPEFLIYFQGTGAADDSGLPNDRFFAVRPEGSVSTLKIQRTERGDSAVYLCASSPRTGSYEQYFGPGTRLTVT.

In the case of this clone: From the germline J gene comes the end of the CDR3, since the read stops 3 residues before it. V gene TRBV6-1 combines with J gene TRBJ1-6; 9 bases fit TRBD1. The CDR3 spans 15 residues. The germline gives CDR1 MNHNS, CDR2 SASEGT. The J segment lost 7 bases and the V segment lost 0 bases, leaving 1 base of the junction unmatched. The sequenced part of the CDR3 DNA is TGTGCCAGCAGTGAAGCCGGACAGGGGAATTCACCC. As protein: CASSEAGQGNSP. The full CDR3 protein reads CASSEAGQGNSPLHF.

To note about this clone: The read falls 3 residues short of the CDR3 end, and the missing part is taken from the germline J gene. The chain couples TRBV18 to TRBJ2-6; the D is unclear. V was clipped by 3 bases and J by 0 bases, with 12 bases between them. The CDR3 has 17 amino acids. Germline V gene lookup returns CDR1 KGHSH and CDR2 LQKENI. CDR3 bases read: TGTGCCAGCTCACCGTACAGATCTACCTCTGGGGCCAACGTC. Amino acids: CASSPYRSTSGANV. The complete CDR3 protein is CASSPYRSTSGANVLTF.

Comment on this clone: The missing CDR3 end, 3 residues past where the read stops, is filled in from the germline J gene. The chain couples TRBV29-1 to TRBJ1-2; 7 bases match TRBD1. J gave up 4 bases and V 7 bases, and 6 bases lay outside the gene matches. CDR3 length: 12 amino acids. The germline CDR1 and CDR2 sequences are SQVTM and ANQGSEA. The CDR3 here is CSAQGGGYGYTF. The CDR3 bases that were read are TGCAGCGCTCAGGGGGGTGGCTATGGC.

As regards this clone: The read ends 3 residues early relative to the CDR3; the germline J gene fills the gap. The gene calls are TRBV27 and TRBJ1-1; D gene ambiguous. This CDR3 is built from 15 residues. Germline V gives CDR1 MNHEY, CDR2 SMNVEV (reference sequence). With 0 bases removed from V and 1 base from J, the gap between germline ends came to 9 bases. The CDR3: CASSLSIQRNTEAFF. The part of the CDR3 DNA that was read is TGTGCCAGCAGTTTATCAATCCAGAGGAACACTGAA.

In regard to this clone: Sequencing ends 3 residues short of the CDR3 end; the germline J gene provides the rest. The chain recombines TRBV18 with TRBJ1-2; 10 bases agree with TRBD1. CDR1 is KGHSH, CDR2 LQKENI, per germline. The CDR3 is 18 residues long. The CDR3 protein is CASSPRMSGTGDVNIYTF. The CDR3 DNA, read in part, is TGTGCCAGCTCACCAAGGATGTCCGGGACAGGGGATGTGAACATC.

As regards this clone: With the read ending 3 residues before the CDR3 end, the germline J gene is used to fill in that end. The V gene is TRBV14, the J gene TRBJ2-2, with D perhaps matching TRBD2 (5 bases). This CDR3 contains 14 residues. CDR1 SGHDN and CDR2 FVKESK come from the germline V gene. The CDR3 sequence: CASSQSPGSEKLFF. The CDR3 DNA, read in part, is TGTGCCAGCAGCCAATCTCCGGGGAGTGAAAAG.

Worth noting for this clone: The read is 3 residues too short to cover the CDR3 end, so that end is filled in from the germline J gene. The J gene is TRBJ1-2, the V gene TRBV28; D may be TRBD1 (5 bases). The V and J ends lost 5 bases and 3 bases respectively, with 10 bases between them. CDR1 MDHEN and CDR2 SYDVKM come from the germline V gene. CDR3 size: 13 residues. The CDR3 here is CASSEGADYGYTF. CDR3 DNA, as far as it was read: TGTGCCAGCAGTGAAGGGGCGGACTATGGC.

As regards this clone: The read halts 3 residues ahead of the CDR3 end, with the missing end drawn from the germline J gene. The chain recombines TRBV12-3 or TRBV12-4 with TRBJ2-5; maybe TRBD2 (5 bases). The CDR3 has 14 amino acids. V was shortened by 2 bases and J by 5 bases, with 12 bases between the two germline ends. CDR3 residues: CASSLPGNGETQYF. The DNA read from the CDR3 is TGTGCCAGCAGTTTACCGGGGAATGGGGAGACC.

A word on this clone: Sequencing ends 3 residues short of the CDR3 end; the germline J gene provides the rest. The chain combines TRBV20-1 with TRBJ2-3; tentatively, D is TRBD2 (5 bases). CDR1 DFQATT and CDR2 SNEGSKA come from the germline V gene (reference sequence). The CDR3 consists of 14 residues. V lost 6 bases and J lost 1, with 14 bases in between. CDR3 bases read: TGCAGTGCACCAGAGTGGCGGGGCACAGATACG. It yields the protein CSAPEWRGTDT. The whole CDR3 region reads CSAPEWRGTDTQYF.

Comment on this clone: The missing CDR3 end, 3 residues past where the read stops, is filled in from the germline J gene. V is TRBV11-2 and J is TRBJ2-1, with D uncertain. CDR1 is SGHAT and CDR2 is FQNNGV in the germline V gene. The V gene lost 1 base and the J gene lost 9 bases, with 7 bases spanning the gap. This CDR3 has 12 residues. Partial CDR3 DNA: TGTGCCAGCAGCTTAGTTGGCGGTGAG. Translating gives CASSLVGGE. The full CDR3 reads CASSLVGGEQFF.

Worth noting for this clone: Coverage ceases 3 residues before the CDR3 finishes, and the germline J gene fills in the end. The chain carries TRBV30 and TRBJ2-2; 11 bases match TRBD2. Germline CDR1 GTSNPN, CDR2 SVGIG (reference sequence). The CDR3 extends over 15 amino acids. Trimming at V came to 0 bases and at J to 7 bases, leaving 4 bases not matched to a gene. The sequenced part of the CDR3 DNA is TGTGCCTGGAGTGTTGTAGCGGGGGGGAACGGGGAG. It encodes CAWSVVAGGNGE. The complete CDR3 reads CAWSVVAGGNGELFF.

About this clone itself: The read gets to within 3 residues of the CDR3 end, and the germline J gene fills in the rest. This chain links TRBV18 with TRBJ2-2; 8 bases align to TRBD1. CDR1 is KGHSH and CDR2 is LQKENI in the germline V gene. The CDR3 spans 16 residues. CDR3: CASSPRTGTVGSPLFF. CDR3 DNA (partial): TGTGCCAGCTCACCACGGACAGGGACTGTCGGCTCACCG.

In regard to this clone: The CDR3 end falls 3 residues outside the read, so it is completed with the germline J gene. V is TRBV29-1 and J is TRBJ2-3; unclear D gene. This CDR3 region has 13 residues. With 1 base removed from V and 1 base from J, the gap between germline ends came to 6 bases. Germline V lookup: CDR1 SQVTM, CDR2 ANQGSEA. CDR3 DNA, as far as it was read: TGCAGCGTTGAAGTCGCGGGCACAGATACG. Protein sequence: CSVEVAGTDT. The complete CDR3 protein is CSVEVAGTDTQYF.

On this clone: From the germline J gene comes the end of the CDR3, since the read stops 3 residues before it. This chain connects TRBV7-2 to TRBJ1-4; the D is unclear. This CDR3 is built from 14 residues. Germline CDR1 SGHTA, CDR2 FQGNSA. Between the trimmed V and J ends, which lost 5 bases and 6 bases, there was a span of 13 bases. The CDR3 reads CASSRLLEHEKLFF. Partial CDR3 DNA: TGTGCCAGCAGCCGTCTCTTAGAACATGAAAAA.